This T cell receptor (beta chain) is drawn from a study of T cell responses to AZD1222 COVID-19 vaccine. Study outcomes and limitations: When two AZD1222 doses had been given, Spike-specific TCR breadth and depth rose. Baseline seropositivity occurred in only 5 or 6 AZD1222 recipients. Variant regions that are unmutated are reportedly the target of nearly half of spike-specific TCRs. Spike regions recognized by vaccine-associated CD4 TCRs spanned the protein, led by 160-218 and 743-854.

Here immunoSEQ multiplex PCR was the method, and the copy in TCRdb shows in-frame clones only, minus some. The sample carries approximately 70,000 clones, 84% recorded once. Germline V gene data show CDR1 as MNHEY and CDR2 as SVGAGI. The CDR3 extends over 13 amino acids. V was shortened by 3 bases and J by 5 bases, with 10 bases between the two germline ends. With regard to this clone: Its antigen is unknown.

The sequence was obtained from an adult in good health. The material was peripheral blood, obtained on day 0 of AZD1222 vaccination. V usage is TRBV6-5 and J usage is TRBJ1-1; D might be TRBD1 (5 bases). The CDR3 DNA reads as TGTGCCAGCAGTTATCAGTGGGGGACTGAAGCTTTCTTT. As protein: CASSYQWGTEAFF.